This TCR beta chain was retrieved from a study of CD8+CD57+ T cells in acquired aplastic anemia. For the study at large: Sorted CD4+ and CD8+ cells yielded DNA averaging around 3.5 ug.

Many counts were recorded for this clonotype. The TCR beta profiling, which covered VDJ combination and CDR3 sequence, was carried out using genomic DNA as the template. TCRdb redid the calling of the reads with MiXCR, one entry per CDR3 protein. The table has under 200,000 distinct CDR3 sequences, 48% seen once; the top ten hold around 8.8%. Patients included in sequencing had previously demonstrated CD8+CD57+ cell expansion by flow cytometry. The germline V gene has CDR1 SGHAT and CDR2 FQNNGV. Between the trimmed V and J ends, which lost 5 bases and 4 bases, there was a span of 11 bases. The CDR3 runs 14 residues.

The sample consisted of sorted CD4+, CD8+, or CD8+CD57+ T cells (not recorded which) from PBMCs. This TCR was sampled from a human donor with aplastic anemia. The rearrangement joins TRBV11-2 to TRBJ2-2, with a weak D call TRBD2 (5 bases). The CDR3 sequence is CASSPLAGTGELFF. CDR3 DNA: TGTGCCAGCAGCCCCTTGGCGGGCACCGGGGAGCTGTTTTTT.